Shown below are 2 T cell receptor beta chains from a single sample sequenced in a study of regulatory T cells in long-lasting Graves disease (dated by TCRdb to about 2021). Receptor amplification or capture employed multiplex PCR. TCRdb names Illumina HiSeq 4000 as the instrument used. TCR beta libraries were built with iRepertoire HTBI primers and Arm-PCR amplification of CDR3 regions. TCRdb took the public reads, trimmed them with fastp at Q25, ran MiXCR for clone calling and kept in-frame beta chains. One record per CDR3 amino acid sequence lists the most common genes and DNA. The sample table contains hundreds of thousands of distinct CDR3 sequences; only one count was recorded for about 16% of them. The ten largest clones represent more than 20% of the sample. Per the publication, the time point label means: newly diagnosed GD, antithyroid drugs for less than 3 months. RNA was extracted from PBMCs in TRIzol for both TCR sequencing and RNA sequencing.

The sample also formed part of further work on T cells in Graves' hyperthyroidism and ophthalmopathy.

The source material was peripheral blood mononuclear cells (PBMCs), sampled at new diagnosis, from a patient treated with antithyroid drugs. The receptor set was obtained from a woman aged 35-65 years with Graves disease. Donor details come from another sample of the same person, matched by shared clones.

Many counts were recorded for this clonotype. The junction departs from the called germline gene at one end, perhaps through a read error. The V and J genes are TRBV5-1 and TRBJ2-2; a possible D gene is TRBD2 (6 bases). Germline values: CDR1 SGHRS, CDR2 YFSETQ. The CDR3 sequence is 16 residues long. In DNA, the CDR3 is TGTGCCAGCAGCCCGGGACGGGAGTCGAACACCGGGGAGCTGTTTTTT. Translating gives CASSPGRESNTGELFF.

The rearrangement uses TRBV6-5 and TRBJ1-5; D call uncertain. The CDR3 length is 15 residues. Trimming pared 2 bases from V and 11 bases from J, leaving 19 bases between. In germline, CDR1 is MNHEY, CDR2 SVGAGI. CDR3 residues: CASSYPRAGMLAQHF. CDR3 sequence (DNA): TGTGCCAGCAGTTACCCGCGGGCGGGGATGTTGGCCCAGCATTTT.